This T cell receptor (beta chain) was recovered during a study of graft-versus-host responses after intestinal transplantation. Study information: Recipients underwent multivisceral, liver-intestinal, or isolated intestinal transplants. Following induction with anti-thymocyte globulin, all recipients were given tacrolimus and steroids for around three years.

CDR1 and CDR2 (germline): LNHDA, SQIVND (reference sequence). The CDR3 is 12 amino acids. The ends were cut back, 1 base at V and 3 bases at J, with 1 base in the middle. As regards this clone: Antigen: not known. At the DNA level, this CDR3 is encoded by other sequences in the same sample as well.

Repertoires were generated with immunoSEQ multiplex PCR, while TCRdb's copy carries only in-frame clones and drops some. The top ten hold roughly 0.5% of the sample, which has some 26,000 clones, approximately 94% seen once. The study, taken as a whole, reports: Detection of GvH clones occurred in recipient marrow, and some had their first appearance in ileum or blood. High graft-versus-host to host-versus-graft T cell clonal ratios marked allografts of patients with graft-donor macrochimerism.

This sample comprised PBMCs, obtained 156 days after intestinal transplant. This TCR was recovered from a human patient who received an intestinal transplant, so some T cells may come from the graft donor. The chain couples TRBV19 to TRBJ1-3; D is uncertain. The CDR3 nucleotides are TGTGCCAGTAGTATAGGTGGAAACACCATATATTTT. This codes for CASSIGGNTIYF. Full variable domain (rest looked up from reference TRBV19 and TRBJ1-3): DGGITQSPKYLFRKEGQNVTLSCEQNLNHDAMYWYRQDPGQGLRLIYYSQIVNDFQKGDIAEGYSVSREKKESFPLTVTSAQKNPTAFYLCASSIGGNTIYFGEGSWLTVV.